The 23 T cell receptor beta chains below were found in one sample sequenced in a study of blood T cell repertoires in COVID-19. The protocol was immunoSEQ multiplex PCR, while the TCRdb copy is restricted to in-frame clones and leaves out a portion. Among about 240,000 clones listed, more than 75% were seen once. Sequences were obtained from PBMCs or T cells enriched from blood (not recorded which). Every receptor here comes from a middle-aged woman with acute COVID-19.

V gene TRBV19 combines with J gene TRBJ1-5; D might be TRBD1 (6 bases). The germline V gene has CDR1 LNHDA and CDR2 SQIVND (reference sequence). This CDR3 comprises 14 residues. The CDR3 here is CGGSGQGSNQPQHF. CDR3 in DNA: TGTGGGGGCTCGGGCCAGGGGAGCAATCAGCCCCAGCATTTT.

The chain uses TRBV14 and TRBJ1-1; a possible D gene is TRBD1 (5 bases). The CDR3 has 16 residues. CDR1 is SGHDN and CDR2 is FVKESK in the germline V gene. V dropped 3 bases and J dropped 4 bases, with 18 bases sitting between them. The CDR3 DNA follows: TGTGCCAGCAGCCACCGAACAGGCGTCGGGGGCACTGAAGCTTTCTTT. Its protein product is CASSHRTGVGGTEAFF.

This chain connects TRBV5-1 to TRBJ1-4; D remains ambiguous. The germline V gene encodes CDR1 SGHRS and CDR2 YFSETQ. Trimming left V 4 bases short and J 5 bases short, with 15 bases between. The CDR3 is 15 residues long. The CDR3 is CASSIRSAANEKLFF. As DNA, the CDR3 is TGCGCCAGCAGCATAAGGAGCGCCGCCAATGAAAAACTGTTTTTT.

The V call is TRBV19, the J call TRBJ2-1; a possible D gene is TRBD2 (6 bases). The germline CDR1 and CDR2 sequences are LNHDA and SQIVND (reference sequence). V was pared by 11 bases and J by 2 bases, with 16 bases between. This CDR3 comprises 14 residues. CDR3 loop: CAFLPGVAYNEQFF. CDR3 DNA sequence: TGTGCCTTTCTACCGGGGGTTGCCTACAATGAGCAGTTCTTC.

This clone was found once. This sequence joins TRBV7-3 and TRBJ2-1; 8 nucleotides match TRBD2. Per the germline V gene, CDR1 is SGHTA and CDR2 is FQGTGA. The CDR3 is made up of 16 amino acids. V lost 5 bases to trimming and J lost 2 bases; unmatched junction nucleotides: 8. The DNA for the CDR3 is TGTGCCAGCAGCCCAAAAGCGGGAGTTGCCTACAATGAGCAGTTCTTC. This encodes CASSPKAGVAYNEQFF.

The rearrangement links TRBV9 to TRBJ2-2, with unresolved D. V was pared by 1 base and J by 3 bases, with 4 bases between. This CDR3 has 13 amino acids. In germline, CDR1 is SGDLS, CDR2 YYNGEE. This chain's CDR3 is CASSVIYTGELFF. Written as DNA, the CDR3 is TGTGCCAGCAGCGTAATCTACACCGGGGAGCTGTTTTTT.

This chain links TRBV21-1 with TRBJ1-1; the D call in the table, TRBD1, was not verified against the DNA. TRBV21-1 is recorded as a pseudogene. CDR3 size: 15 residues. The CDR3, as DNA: TGTGCCAGCCCCCAGAGGGGGTTTCTAAGCCAAGAAGCTTTCTTT. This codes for CASPQRGFLSQEAFF.

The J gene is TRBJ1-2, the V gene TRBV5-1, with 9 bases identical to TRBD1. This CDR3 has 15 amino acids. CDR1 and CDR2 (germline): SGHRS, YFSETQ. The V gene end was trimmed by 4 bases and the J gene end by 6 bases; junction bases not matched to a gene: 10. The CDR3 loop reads CASSTITGGADGYTF. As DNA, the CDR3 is TGCGCCAGCAGCACGATAACAGGGGGCGCGGATGGCTACACCTTC.

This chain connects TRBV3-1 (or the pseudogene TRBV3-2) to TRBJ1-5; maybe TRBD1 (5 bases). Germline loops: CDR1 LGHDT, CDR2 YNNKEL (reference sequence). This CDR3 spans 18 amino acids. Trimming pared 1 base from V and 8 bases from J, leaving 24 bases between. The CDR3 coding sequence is TGTGCCAGCAGCCAAGGAAGTTCCGGGGGAAGAATCATGGAGCCCCAGCATTTT. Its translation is CASSQGSSGGRIMEPQHF.

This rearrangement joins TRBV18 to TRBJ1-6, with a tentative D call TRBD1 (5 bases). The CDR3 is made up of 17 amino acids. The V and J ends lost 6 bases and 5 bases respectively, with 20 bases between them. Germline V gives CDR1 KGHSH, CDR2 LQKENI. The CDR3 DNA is TGTGCCAGCTCGCCTAGTTCTCGGACAAAGGATAATTCACCCCTCCACTTT. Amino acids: CASSPSSRTKDNSPLHF.

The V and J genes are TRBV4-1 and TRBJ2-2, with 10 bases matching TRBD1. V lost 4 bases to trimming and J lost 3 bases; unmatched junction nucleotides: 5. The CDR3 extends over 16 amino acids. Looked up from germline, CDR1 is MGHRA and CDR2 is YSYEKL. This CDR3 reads CASSPTGTGDTGELFF. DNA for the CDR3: TGCGCCAGCAGCCCAACCGGGACAGGGGACACCGGGGAGCTGTTTTTT.

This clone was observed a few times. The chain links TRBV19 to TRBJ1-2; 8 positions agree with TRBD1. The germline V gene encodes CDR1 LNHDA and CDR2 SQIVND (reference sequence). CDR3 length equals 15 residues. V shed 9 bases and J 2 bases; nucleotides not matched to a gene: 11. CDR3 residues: CASRQGLFSNYGYTF. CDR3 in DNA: TGTGCCAGCCGACAGGGGTTGTTCTCCAACTATGGCTACACCTTC.

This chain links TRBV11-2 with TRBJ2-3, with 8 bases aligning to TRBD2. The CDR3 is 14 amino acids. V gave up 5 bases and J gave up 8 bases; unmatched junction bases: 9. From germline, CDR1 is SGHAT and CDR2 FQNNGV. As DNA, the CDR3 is TGTGCCAGCAGCCACGGGAGGGCTCTTAGTACGCAGTATTTT. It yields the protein CASSHGRALSTQYF.

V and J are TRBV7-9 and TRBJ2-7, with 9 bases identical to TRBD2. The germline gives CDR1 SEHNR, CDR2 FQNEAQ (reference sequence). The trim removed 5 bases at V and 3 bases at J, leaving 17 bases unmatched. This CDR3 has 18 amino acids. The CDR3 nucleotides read TGTGCCAGCAGCCCACGTCGTTCAGCGGGAGGACACTTCTACGAGCAGTACTTC. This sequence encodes CASSPRRSAGGHFYEQYF.

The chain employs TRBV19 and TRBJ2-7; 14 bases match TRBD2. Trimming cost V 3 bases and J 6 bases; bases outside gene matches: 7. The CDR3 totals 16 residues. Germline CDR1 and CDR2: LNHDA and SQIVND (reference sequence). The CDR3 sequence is CASSIRTSGRRSEQYF. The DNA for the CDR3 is TGTGCCAGTAGTATTCGGACTAGCGGGAGGAGAAGCGAGCAGTACTTC.

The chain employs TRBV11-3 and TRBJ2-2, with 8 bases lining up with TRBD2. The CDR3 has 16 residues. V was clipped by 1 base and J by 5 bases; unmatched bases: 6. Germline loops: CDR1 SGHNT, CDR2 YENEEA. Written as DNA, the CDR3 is TGTGCCAGCAGCTTAGCGGGAGGGCAGGTGACCGGGGAGCTGTTTTTT. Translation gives CASSLAGGQVTGELFF.

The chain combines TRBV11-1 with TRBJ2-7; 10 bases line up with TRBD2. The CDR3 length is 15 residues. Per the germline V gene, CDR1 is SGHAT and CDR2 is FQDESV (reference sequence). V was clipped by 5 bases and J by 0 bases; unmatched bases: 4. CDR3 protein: CASSHGLADSYEQYF. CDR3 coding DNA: TGTGCCAGCAGCCATGGACTAGCGGACTCCTACGAGCAGTACTTC.

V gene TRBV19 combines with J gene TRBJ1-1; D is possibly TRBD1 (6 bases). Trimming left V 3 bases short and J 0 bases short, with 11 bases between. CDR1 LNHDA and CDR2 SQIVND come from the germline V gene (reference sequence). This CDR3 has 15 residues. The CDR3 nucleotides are TGTGCCAGTAGTATCCCCGGGACATTGAACACTGAAGCTTTCTTT. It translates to CASSIPGTLNTEAFF.

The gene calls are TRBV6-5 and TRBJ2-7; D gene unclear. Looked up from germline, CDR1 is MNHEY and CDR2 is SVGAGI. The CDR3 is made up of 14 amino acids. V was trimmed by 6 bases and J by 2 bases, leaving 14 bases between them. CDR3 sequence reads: CASRIKSETYEQYF. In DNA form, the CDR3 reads TGTGCCAGCAGAATTAAGTCAGAAACCTACGAGCAGTACTTC.

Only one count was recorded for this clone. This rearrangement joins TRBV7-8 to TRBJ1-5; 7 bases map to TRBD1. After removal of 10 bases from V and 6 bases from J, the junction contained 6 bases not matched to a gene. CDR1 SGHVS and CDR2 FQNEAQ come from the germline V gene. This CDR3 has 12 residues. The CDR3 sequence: CATTTGSQPQHF. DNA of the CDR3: TGTGCCACTACGACAGGGAGTCAGCCCCAGCATTTT.

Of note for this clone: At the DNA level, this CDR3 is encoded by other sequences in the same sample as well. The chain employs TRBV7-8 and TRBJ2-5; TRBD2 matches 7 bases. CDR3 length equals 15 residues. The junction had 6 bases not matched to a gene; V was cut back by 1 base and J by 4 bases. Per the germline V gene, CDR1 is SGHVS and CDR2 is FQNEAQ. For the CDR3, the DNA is TGTGCCAGCAGCTTAGTGACGGGAGGTGGAGAGACCCAGTACTTC. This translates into CASSLVTGGGETQYF. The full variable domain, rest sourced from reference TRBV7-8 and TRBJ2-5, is GAGVSQSPRYKVAKRGQDVALRCDPISGHVSLFWYQQALGQGPEFLTYFQNEAQLDKSGLPSDRFFAERPEGSVSTLKIQRTQQEDSAVYLCASSLVTGGGETQYFGPGTRLLVL.

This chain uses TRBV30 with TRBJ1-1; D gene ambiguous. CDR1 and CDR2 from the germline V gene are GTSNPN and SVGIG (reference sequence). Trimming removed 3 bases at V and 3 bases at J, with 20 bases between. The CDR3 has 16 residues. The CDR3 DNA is TGTGCCTGGAGGACGTCAGCTAATCGAGGGTACACTGAAGCTTTCTTT. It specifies CAWRTSANRGYTEAFF.

The CDR3 DNA reads as TGCGCCAGCAAGAATAGCACCTACAATGAGCAGTTCTTC. Protein product: CASKNSTYNEQFF. This chain uses TRBV5-1 with TRBJ2-1; D remains ambiguous. Germline V gene lookup returns CDR1 SGHRS and CDR2 YFSETQ. V dropped 6 bases and J dropped 2 bases, with 9 bases sitting between them. The CDR3 has 13 residues.